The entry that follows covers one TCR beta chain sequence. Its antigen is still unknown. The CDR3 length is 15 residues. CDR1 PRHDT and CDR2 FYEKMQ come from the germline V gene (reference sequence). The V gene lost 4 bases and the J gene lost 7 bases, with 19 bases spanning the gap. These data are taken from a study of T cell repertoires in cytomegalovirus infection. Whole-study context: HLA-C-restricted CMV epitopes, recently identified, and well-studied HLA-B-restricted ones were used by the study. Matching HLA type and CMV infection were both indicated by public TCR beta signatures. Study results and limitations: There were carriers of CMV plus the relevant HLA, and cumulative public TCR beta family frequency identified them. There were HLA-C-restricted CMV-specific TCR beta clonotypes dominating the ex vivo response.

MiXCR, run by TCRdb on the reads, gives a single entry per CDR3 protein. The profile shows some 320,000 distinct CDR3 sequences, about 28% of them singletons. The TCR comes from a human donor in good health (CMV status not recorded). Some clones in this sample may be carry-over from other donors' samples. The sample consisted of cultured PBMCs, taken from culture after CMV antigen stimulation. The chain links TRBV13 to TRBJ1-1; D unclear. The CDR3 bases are TGTGCCAGCAGCTCGGTGGGAGACGGAACAGATGAAGCTTTCTTT. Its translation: CASSSVGDGTDEAFF.